This TCR beta chain appears in the sequencing data of a study of glioma-infiltrating T cells after dendritic cell vaccination. Across the whole study: The vaccine used monocyte-derived dendritic cells pulsed overnight with autologous tumor lysate.

The immunoSEQ assay amplified TCRB CDR3 from up to 2 ug DNA. Method: immunoSEQ multiplex PCR; TCRdb's copy keeps in-frame clones and lacks some. The table includes 100,000 or so clones, 65% to 90% detected once. The CDR3 contains 14 residues. V was shortened by 5 bases and J by 3 bases, with 14 bases between the two germline ends. The germline V gene encodes CDR1 MNHEY and CDR2 SVGAGI. This clone was picked up a small number of times. The chain combines TRBV6-5 with TRBJ2-7; D perhaps matches TRBD1 (6 bases). Sequenced here: blood, sampled before dendritic cell vaccination. The source is a human donor with glioblastoma. CDR3 coding DNA: TGTGCCAGCAGTAGGACAGCCCCCGGCTACGAGCAGTACTTC. Translated: CASSRTAPGYEQYF.